Presented here are 10 T cell receptor beta chains from one specimen sequenced in a study of cytomegalovirus exposure and HLA in healthy donors. PCR employed 60 Vbeta and 13 Jbeta primers. Assay used: immunoSEQ multiplex PCR; TCRdb lists only in-frame clones, some missing. The data contain around 150,000 clones, just under 65% of them singletons. Source material: PBMCs. The origin of the receptors is a woman aged 55-69 years in good health and CMV-seropositive.

The genes are TRBV5-6 and TRBJ1-1; a possible D gene is TRBD1 (5 bases). Germline CDR1 reads SGHDT; CDR2 reads YYEEEE. The CDR3 sequence is 13 residues long. Trimming stripped 5 bases from V and 6 bases from J, with 14 bases between. CDR3 loop: CASRNPGISEAFF. The DNA for the CDR3 is TGTGCCAGCAGAAATCCAGGGATTTCTGAAGCTTTCTTT.

This clone has a handful of counts. The genes are TRBV6-6 and TRBJ1-1; D not resolved. Per the germline V gene, CDR1 is MNHNY and CDR2 is SVGAGI (reference sequence). Deletions cut 5 bases from V and 5 bases from J, with 9 bases between. The CDR3 is 12 amino acids. CDR3 sequence: CASSVEGTEAFF. The CDR3 DNA reads TGTGCCAGCAGTGTAGAGGGAACTGAAGCTTTCTTT.

The chain is built from TRBV15 and TRBJ1-1; tentatively, D is TRBD1 (5 bases). Germline lookup yields CDR1 LNHNV and CDR2 YYDKDF (reference sequence). The CDR3 loop spans 16 amino acids. The V end lost 0 bases, the J end lost 0 bases, and 11 bases lay between the germline ends. CDR3 region: CATSREYTTVNTEAFF. The CDR3 nucleotides read TGTGCCACCAGCAGAGAATATACGACAGTGAACACTGAAGCTTTCTTT.

To note about this clone: Different DNA sequences within this sample yield the same CDR3. The rearrangement joins TRBV19 to TRBJ2-3; 9 nucleotides match TRBD2. The CDR3 covers 13 residues. The V gene end was trimmed by 6 bases and the J gene end by 4 bases; junction bases not matched to a gene: 2. The germline CDR1 and CDR2 sequences are LNHDA and SQIVND (reference sequence). The CDR3 here is CASRAGGADTQYF. CDR3 nucleotide sequence: TGTGCCAGTAGGGCGGGAGGGGCAGATACGCAGTATTTT.

The CDR3 DNA sequence: TGCAGCGTTGCGAGCGGGAGTGTTGGAGAGACCCAGTACTTC. The encoded protein is CSVASGSVGETQYF. J is TRBJ2-5 and V is TRBV29-1; 8 bases are shared with TRBD2. CDR1 is SQVTM and CDR2 is ANQGSEA in the germline V gene. The CDR3 is 14 amino acids. The junction had 8 bases not matched to a gene; V was cut back by 4 bases and J by 4 bases. The entire variable domain, with the rest obtained from reference TRBV29-1 and TRBJ2-5, is as follows: SAVISQKPSRDICQRGTSLTIQCQVDSQVTMMFWYRQQPGQSLTLIATANQGSEATYESGFVIDKFPISRPNLTFSTLTVSNMSPEDSSIYLCSVASGSVGETQYFGPGTRLLVL.

The gene calls are TRBV9 and TRBJ1-2; 9 bases are shared with TRBD1. The J segment lost 0 bases and the V segment lost 3 bases, leaving 9 bases of the junction unmatched. This CDR3 spans 17 amino acids. CDR1 and CDR2 (germline): SGDLS, YYNGEE. The CDR3: CASSEGGTGTANYGYTF. For the CDR3, the DNA is TGTGCCAGCAGCGAGGGGGGGACAGGGACAGCTAACTATGGCTACACCTTC.

CDR3 sequence reads: CASGPGDTGELFF. In nucleotides, the CDR3 is TGTGCCAGCGGCCCCGGGGACACCGGGGAGCTGTTTTTT. The rearrangement uses TRBV9 and TRBJ2-2; possibly TRBD2 for D (5 bases). From germline, CDR1 is SGDLS and CDR2 YYNGEE. This CDR3 has 13 residues. The V and J ends lost 7 bases and 3 bases respectively, with 10 bases between them. The entire variable domain, with the rest obtained from reference TRBV9 and TRBJ2-2, is as follows: DSGVTQTPKHLITATGQRVTLRCSPRSGDLSVYWYQQSLDQGLQFLIQYYNGEERAKGNILERFSAQQFPDLHSELNLSSLELGDSALYFCASGPGDTGELFFGEGSRLTVL.

The chain carries TRBV4-3 and TRBJ2-3; no reliable D call. The CDR3 extends over 14 amino acids. Germline values: CDR1 LGHNA, CDR2 YSLEER. V lost 0 bases and J 3 bases, leaving 7 bases between the germline ends. CDR3 region: CASSQDPRTDTQYF. The DNA for the CDR3 is TGCGCCAGCAGCCAAGATCCCAGGACAGATACGCAGTATTTT.

This clone occurred a few times. The V gene is TRBV28, the J gene TRBJ1-1; perhaps TRBD1 as D (5 bases). Trimming removed 5 bases at V and 6 bases at J, with 10 bases between. Germline values: CDR1 MDHEN, CDR2 SYDVKM. The CDR3 sequence is 12 residues long. The CDR3 loop reads CASSPLGAEAFF. CDR3 nucleotides: TGTGCCAGCAGTCCCCTAGGGGCTGAAGCTTTCTTT.

The chain uses TRBV29-1 and TRBJ2-1; 11 nucleotides agree with TRBD2. V was clipped by 5 bases and J by 8 bases; unmatched bases: 8. The CDR3 loop spans 14 amino acids. CDR1 and CDR2 from the germline V gene are SQVTM and ANQGSEA. This CDR3 is CSVLLAGGWYEQFF. Written as DNA, the CDR3 is TGCAGCGTTTTGCTAGCGGGAGGTTGGTATGAGCAGTTCTTC.